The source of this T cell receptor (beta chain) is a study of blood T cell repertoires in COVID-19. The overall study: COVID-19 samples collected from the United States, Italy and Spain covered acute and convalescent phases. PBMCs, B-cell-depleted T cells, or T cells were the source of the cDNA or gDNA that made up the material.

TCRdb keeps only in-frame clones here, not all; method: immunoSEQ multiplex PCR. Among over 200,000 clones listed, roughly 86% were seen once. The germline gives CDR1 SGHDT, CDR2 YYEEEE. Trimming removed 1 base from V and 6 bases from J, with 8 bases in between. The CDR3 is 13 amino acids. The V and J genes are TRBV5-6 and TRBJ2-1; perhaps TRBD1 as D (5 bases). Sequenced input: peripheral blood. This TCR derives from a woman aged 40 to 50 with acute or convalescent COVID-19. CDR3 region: CASSLRGSNEQFF. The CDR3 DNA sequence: TGTGCCAGCAGCTTGAGGGGTAGCAATGAGCAGTTCTTC. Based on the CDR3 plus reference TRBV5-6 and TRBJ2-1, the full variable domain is DAGVTQSPTHLIKTRGQQVTLRCSPKSGHDTVSWYQQALGQGPQFIFQYYEEEERQRGNFPDRFSGHQFPNYSSELNVNALLLGDSALYLCASSLRGSNEQFFGPGTRLTVL.